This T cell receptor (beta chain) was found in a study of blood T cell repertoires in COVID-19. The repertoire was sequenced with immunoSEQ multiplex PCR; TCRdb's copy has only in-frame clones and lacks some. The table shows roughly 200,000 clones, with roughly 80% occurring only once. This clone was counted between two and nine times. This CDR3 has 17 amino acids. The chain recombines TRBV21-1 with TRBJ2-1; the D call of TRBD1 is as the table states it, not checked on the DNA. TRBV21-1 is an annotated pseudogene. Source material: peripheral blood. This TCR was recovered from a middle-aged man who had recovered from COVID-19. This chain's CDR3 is CASRHAWDRGGSDQQFF. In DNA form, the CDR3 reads TGTGCCAGCAGGCATGCGTGGGACAGGGGAGGTTCCGATCAGCAGTTCTTC.